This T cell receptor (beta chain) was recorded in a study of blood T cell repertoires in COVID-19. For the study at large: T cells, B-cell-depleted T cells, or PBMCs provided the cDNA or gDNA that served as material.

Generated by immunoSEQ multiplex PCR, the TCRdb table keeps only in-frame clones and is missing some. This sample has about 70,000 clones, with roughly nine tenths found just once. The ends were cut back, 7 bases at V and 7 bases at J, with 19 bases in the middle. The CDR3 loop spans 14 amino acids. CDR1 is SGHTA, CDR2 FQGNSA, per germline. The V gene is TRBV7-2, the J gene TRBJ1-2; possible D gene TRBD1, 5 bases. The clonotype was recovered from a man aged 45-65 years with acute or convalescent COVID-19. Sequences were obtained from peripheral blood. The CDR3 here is CASTSGLRGFGYTF. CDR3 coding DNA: TGTGCCAGCACCTCAGGGTTAAGGGGCTTTGGCTACACCTTC.